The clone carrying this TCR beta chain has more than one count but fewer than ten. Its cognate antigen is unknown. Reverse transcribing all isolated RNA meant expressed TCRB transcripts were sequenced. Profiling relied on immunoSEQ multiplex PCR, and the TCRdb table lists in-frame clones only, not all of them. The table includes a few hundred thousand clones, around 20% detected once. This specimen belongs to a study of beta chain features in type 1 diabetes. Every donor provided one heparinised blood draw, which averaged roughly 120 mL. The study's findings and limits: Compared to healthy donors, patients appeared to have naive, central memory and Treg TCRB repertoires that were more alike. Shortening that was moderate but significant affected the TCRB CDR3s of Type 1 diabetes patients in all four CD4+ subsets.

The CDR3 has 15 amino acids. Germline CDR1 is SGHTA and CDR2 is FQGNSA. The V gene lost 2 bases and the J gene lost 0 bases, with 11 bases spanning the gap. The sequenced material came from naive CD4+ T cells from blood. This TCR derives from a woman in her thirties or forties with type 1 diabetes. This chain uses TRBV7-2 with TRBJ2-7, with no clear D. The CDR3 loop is CASSLMVSSSYEQYF. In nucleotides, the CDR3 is TGTGCCAGCAGCTTAATGGTGTCGAGCTCCTACGAGCAGTACTTC.